The subject of this entry is one TCR beta chain. This specimen comes from a study of cytomegalovirus exposure and HLA in healthy donors. Trimming removed 0 bases from V and 8 bases from J, with 10 bases in between. CDR1 LNHNV and CDR2 YYDKDF come from the germline V gene (reference sequence). The CDR3 sequence is 14 residues long. The PCR had 60 Vbeta and 13 Jbeta primers. Only in-frame clones appear in the TCRdb table, and some are missing; sequencing was by immunoSEQ multiplex PCR. The sample includes around 170,000 clones, 65% to 85% seen only once; the top ten take 2.4%. This chain links TRBV15 with TRBJ2-2, with a possible D match to TRBD1 (5 bases). This TCR was recovered from a man aged 55 to 70 in good health and CMV-seronegative. The sequencing sample was made of PBMCs. In nucleotides, the CDR3 is TGTGCCACCAGCAGAGACAGGGTTGCTGGGGAGCTGTTTTTT. Translation: CATSRDRVAGELFF.